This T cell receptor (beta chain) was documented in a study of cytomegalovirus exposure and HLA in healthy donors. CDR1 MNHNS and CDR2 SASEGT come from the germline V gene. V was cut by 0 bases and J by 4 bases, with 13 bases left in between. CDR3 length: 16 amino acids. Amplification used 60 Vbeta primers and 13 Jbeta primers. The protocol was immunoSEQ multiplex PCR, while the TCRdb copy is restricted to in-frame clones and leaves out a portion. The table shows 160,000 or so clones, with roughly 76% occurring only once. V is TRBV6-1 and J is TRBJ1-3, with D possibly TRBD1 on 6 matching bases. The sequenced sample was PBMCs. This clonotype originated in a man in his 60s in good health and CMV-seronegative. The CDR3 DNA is TGTGCCAGCAGTGAAGCTATGGGACACCTGGGAAACACCATATATTTT. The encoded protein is CASSEAMGHLGNTIYF.